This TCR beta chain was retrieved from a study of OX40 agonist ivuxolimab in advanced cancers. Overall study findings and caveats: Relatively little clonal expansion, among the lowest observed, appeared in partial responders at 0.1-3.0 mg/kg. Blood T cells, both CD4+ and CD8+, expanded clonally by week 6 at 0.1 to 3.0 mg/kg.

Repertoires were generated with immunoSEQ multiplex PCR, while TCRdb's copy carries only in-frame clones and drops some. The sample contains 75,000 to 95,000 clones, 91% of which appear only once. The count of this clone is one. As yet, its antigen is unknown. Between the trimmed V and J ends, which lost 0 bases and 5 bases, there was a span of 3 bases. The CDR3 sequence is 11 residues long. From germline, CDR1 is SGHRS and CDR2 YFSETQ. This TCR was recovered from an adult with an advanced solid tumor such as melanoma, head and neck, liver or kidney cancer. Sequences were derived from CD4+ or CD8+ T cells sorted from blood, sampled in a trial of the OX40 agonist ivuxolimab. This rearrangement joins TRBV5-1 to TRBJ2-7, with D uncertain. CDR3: CASSLADEQYF. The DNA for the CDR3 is TGCGCCAGCAGCTTGGCGGACGAGCAGTACTTC.